This is a list of T cell receptor beta chains from one sample in a study of PD-1 blockade in classical Hodgkin lymphoma. This table comes from immunoSEQ multiplex PCR, and its TCRdb copy is limited to in-frame clones, with some not included. The repertoire includes 80,000 to 95,000 clones, over 80% of them detected once, and approximately 15% sits in the top ten. The specimen comprised peripheral blood mononuclear cells (PBMCs), sampled before the fourth cycle of nivolumab. The receptors were sampled from a human donor with classical Hodgkin lymphoma. The CDR3 runs from the conserved cysteine through the conserved F or W. Each record gives: J gene, V gene, CDR3 length, D gene, clone size, CDR3 DNA, CDR3 protein. The D gene is left open where the match is weak. Only part of the rows carry a size: once, few, many, or a class if the clone is expanded.

j_gene: TRBJ1-4; v_gene: TRBV6-5; len: 14; d_gene: -; abundance: -; CDR3nt: TGTGCCAGCACCCAAGGGGTCCCTAATGAAAAACTGTTTTTT; CDR3aa: CASTQGVPNEKLFF
j_gene: TRBJ1-2; v_gene: TRBV2; len: 12; d_gene: -; abundance: -; CDR3nt: TGTGCCAGCAGTGAGGAAGCCTATGGCTACACCTTC; CDR3aa: CASSEEAYGYTF
j_gene: TRBJ1-3; v_gene: TRBV9; len: 15; d_gene: -; abundance: -; CDR3nt: TGTGCCAGCAGCGTAGTGGGGGTTGGAGGAAACACCATATATTTT; CDR3aa: CASSVVGVGGNTIYF
j_gene: TRBJ2-3; v_gene: TRBV13; len: 15; d_gene: -; abundance: -; CDR3nt: TGTGCCAGCAGCTTAGTCGGGGGCGCGCAGTATACGCAGTATTTT; CDR3aa: CASSLVGGAQYTQYF
j_gene: TRBJ2-5; v_gene: TRBV10-3; len: 14; d_gene: -; abundance: few; CDR3nt: TGTGCCATCAGTCCGGGACACCCTAAAGAGACCCAGTACTTC; CDR3aa: CAISPGHPKETQYF
j_gene: TRBJ2-3; v_gene: TRBV9; len: 14; d_gene: -; abundance: -; CDR3nt: TGTGCCAGCAGCGCCCGGACAGGCACAGATACGCAGTATTTT; CDR3aa: CASSARTGTDTQYF
j_gene: TRBJ2-3; v_gene: TRBV2; len: 16; d_gene: TRBD1; abundance: -; CDR3nt: TGTGCCAGCAGCGGCCGGGGACAGACCCTCACAGATACGCAGTATTTT; CDR3aa: CASSGRGQTLTDTQYF
j_gene: TRBJ2-3; v_gene: TRBV30; len: 14; d_gene: TRBD1; abundance: -; CDR3nt: TGTGCCTGGGGGACAGGGGGCTGGGCAGATACGCAGTATTTT; CDR3aa: CAWGTGGWADTQYF
j_gene: TRBJ2-1; v_gene: TRBV29-1; len: 14; d_gene: TRBD2; abundance: few; CDR3nt: TGCAGCGTGCCGTCTGGCGGGAGCTACAATGAGCAGTTCTTC; CDR3aa: CSVPSGGSYNEQFF
j_gene: TRBJ2-3; v_gene: TRBV7-3; len: 14; d_gene: -; abundance: -; CDR3nt: TGTGCCAGCAGCTTAAGGGAAAACACAGATACGCAGTATTTT; CDR3aa: CASSLRENTDTQYF
j_gene: TRBJ2-2; v_gene: TRBV19; len: 14; d_gene: TRBD1; abundance: few; CDR3nt: TGTGCCAGTAGTGGACACAGGGGCCGCGGGGAGCTGTTTTTT; CDR3aa: CASSGHRGRGELFF
j_gene: TRBJ2-2; v_gene: TRBV19; len: 15; d_gene: TRBD2; abundance: -; CDR3nt: TGTGCCAGTAGTCCCCGAAGGACTAGCCCCGGGGAGCTGTTTTTT; CDR3aa: CASSPRRTSPGELFF
j_gene: TRBJ2-6; v_gene: TRBV27; len: 14; d_gene: -; abundance: -; CDR3nt: TGTGCCAGCAGTCCGGGCGGTGGGGCCAACGTCCTGACTTTC; CDR3aa: CASSPGGGANVLTF
j_gene: TRBJ2-5; v_gene: TRBV5-1; len: 13; d_gene: -; abundance: -; CDR3nt: TGCGCCAGCAGCTTGGGACAGCCAGGGACCCAGTACTTC; CDR3aa: CASSLGQPGTQYF
j_gene: TRBJ2-2; v_gene: TRBV28; len: 16; d_gene: -; abundance: -; CDR3nt: TGTGCCAGCAGTTTAAGGCCCCCCCGAGCCACCGGGGAGCTGTTTTTT; CDR3aa: CASSLRPPRATGELFF
j_gene: TRBJ2-2; v_gene: TRBV7-9; len: 16; d_gene: TRBD2; abundance: -; CDR3nt: TGTGCCAGCAGCCACCCTAGCGGGAGGGCGGCCGGGGAGCTGTTTTTT; CDR3aa: CASSHPSGRAAGELFF
j_gene: TRBJ2-3; v_gene: TRBV27; len: 16; d_gene: TRBD2; abundance: -; CDR3nt: TGTGCCAGCAGTACGACTAGCGGGGGTATCACAGATACGCAGTATTTT; CDR3aa: CASSTTSGGITDTQYF
j_gene: TRBJ2-2; v_gene: TRBV5-4; len: 14; d_gene: -; abundance: -; CDR3nt: TGTGCCAGCAGCTTTAGCGGGAACACCGGGGAGCTGTTTTTT; CDR3aa: CASSFSGNTGELFF
j_gene: TRBJ1-5; v_gene: TRBV19; len: 14; d_gene: TRBD1; abundance: -; CDR3nt: TGTGCCAGTAGTATTCCGACAGGGGCTCAGCCCCAGCATTTT; CDR3aa: CASSIPTGAQPQHF
j_gene: TRBJ1-4; v_gene: TRBV28; len: 15; d_gene: -; abundance: -; CDR3nt: TGTGCCAGCTCCCCGGGGGGAGGGGCGGGTGAAAAACTGTTTTTT; CDR3aa: CASSPGGGAGEKLFF
j_gene: TRBJ2-7; v_gene: TRBV5-3; len: 10; d_gene: -; abundance: -; CDR3nt: TGTGCCAGAAGCTTGTCGGAGCAGTACTTC; CDR3aa: CARSLSEQYF
j_gene: TRBJ1-2; v_gene: TRBV5-6; len: 15; d_gene: -; abundance: -; CDR3nt: TGTGCCAGCAGCCAGGTTAATAGGGGCGGGTATGGCTACACCTTC; CDR3aa: CASSQVNRGGYGYTF
j_gene: TRBJ1-1; v_gene: TRBV6-1; len: 13; d_gene: -; abundance: once; CDR3nt: TGTGCCAGCAGTAGCAGAACAAATACTGAAGCTTTCTTT; CDR3aa: CASSSRTNTEAFF
j_gene: TRBJ2-5; v_gene: TRBV6-1; len: 14; d_gene: -; abundance: -; CDR3nt: TGTGCCAGCAGTAAGGATCCCCCAGGGTCTGACCAGTACTTC; CDR3aa: CASSKDPPGSDQYF
j_gene: TRBJ2-1; v_gene: TRBV5-4; len: 15; d_gene: TRBD1; abundance: -; CDR3nt: TGTGCCAGCAGCGACACAGGGGGAAGTGTCAATGAGCAGTTCTTC; CDR3aa: CASSDTGGSVNEQFF
j_gene: TRBJ2-1; v_gene: TRBV11-2; len: 14; d_gene: -; abundance: few; CDR3nt: TGTGCCAGCAGCTTAGTGGCGGTCTACAATGAGCAGTTCTTC; CDR3aa: CASSLVAVYNEQFF
j_gene: TRBJ2-2; v_gene: TRBV7-2; len: 17; d_gene: -; abundance: -; CDR3nt: TGTGCCAGCAGCTCCGCTCCCAGAGACCTAAGCCCCGGGGAGCTGTTTTTT; CDR3aa: CASSSAPRDLSPGELFF
j_gene: TRBJ2-3; v_gene: TRBV7-6; len: 17; d_gene: TRBD2; abundance: -; CDR3nt: TGTGCCAGCAGCCCTCGCCCGACTAGCGGGAGCACAGATACGCAGTATTTT; CDR3aa: CASSPRPTSGSTDTQYF
j_gene: TRBJ2-7; v_gene: TRBV7-2; len: 15; d_gene: TRBD2; abundance: -; CDR3nt: TGTGCCAGCAGCTTAGGCCCTAGCGGGAGATACGAGCAGTACTTC; CDR3aa: CASSLGPSGRYEQYF